Shown below are 25 T cell receptor beta chains from a single sample sequenced in a study of T cells in tuberculosis. Cells were sorted from thawed PBMC rested overnight and stained with GMM-loaded CD1B tetramer, viability dye and anti-CD3. C32 glucose monomycolate from Rhodococcus equi was loaded onto the CD1B tetramers. The assay was immunoSEQ multiplex PCR, and TCRdb's table has in-frame clones only and misses some. The repertoire consists of approximately 58,000 clones, with 88% occurring once and the leading ten covering 21%. Sequenced input: CD1b-GMM tetramer-negative cells sorted from PBMCs. These receptors were taken from an adult woman with latent tuberculosis.

The count of this clone is one. The V and J genes are TRBV5-6 and TRBJ1-2, with D unclear. Trimming took off 5 bases at V and 8 bases at J, with 16 bases between the two ends. There are 13 residues in the CDR3. Germline assignment: CDR1 SGHDT and CDR2 YYEEEE. CDR3 bases: TGTGCCAGCAGATACGCTAGCGTTGGCGGCTACACCTTC. As protein: CASRYASVGGYTF.

This sequence joins TRBV18 and TRBJ2-2, with D unresolved. This CDR3 comprises 14 residues. Germline CDR1 is KGHSH and CDR2 is LQKENI. Between the trimmed V and J ends, which lost 3 bases and 5 bases, there was a span of 10 bases. The CDR3 nucleotides are TGTGCCAGCTCACCCCAGTCTTGGACCGGGGAGCTGTTTTTT. Translating gives CASSPQSWTGELFF.

This chain uses TRBV6-5 with TRBJ1-5; 8 nucleotides agree with TRBD1. After removal of 6 bases from V and 5 bases from J, the junction contained 0 bases not matched to a gene. The germline V gene has CDR1 MNHEY and CDR2 SVGAGI. This CDR3 has 12 residues. The CDR3 protein is CASRQGDQPQHF. For the CDR3, the DNA is TGTGCCAGCAGACAGGGGGATCAGCCCCAGCATTTT.

The chain has TRBV6-5 and TRBJ2-7; tentatively, D is TRBD2 (7 bases). From germline, CDR1 is MNHEY and CDR2 SVGAGI. The V end was cut by 1 base, the J end by 4 bases, with 14 bases between. The CDR3 totals 15 residues. The CDR3: CASSYFPGGGYEQYF. CDR3 DNA sequence: TGTGCCAGCAGTTACTTCCCGGGGGGCGGGTACGAGCAGTACTTC.

The CDR3 bases are TGTGCCAGCAGTGAAAGGGAGGTCACTTCACCCCTCCACTTT. Translating it yields CASSEREVTSPLHF. The chain combines TRBV2 with TRBJ1-6, with D unresolved. Trimming left V 2 bases short and J 9 bases short, with 11 bases between. Germline V gene data show CDR1 as SNHLY and CDR2 as FYNNEI. The CDR3 totals 14 residues.

The gene calls are TRBV2 and TRBJ1-2; D perhaps matches TRBD1 (5 bases). The length of the CDR3 is 13 residues. Trimming removed 3 bases at V and 7 bases at J, with 12 bases between. CDR1 and CDR2 (germline): SNHLY, FYNNEI. CDR3 bases: TGTGCCAGCAGTGATATTGGGGCGGCTGGCTACACCTTC. It yields the protein CASSDIGAAGYTF. The full variable domain, in which reference TRBV2 and TRBJ1-2 provide the parts outside the CDR3, is EPEVTQTPSHQVTQMGQEVILRCVPISNHLYFYWYRQILGQKVEFLVSFYNNEISEKSEIFDDQFSVERPDGSNFTLKIRSTKLEDSAMYFCASSDIGAAGYTFGSGTRLTVV.

This chain joins TRBV27 and TRBJ2-7; 12 nucleotides line up with TRBD1. The CDR3 loop spans 15 amino acids. Germline trimming cut 3 bases from V and 4 bases from J; bases unmatched to any gene: 4. Germline assignment: CDR1 MNHEY and CDR2 SMNVEV (reference sequence). The CDR3 DNA follows: TGTGCCAGCAGTTTTGCGGGACAGGGGGCGTACGAGCAGTACTTC. It encodes CASSFAGQGAYEQYF.

The V and J genes are TRBV4-1 and TRBJ2-3; possible D gene TRBD1, 5 bases. The V and J ends lost 4 bases and 2 bases respectively, with 19 bases between them. Germline CDR1 is MGHRA and CDR2 is YSYEKL. The CDR3 extends over 17 amino acids. The CDR3, as DNA: TGCGCCAGCAGCCTTCTCCGCTGGGGCGTGGACACAGATACGCAGTATTTT. This sequence encodes CASSLLRWGVDTDTQYF.

The rearrangement uses TRBV5-6 and TRBJ1-3, with D hard to call. The V end lost 5 bases, the J end lost 0 bases, and 9 bases lay between the germline ends. The CDR3 extends over 14 amino acids. Germline values: CDR1 SGHDT, CDR2 YYEEEE. The CDR3: CASSSFTSGNTIYF. CDR3 bases: TGTGCCAGCAGTAGTTTTACCTCTGGAAACACCATATATTTT. The variable domain in full, with the rest retrieved from reference TRBV5-6 and TRBJ1-3, is DAGVTQSPTHLIKTRGQQVTLRCSPKSGHDTVSWYQQALGQGPQFIFQYYEEEERQRGNFPDRFSGHQFPNYSSELNVNALLLGDSALYLCASSSFTSGNTIYFGEGSWLTVV.

V gene TRBV28 combines with J gene TRBJ2-7; 13 positions match TRBD2. V lost 2 bases and J lost 4; bases outside the gene matches: 8. CDR3 length: 17 residues. Germline CDR1 reads MDHEN; CDR2 reads SYDVKM. CDR3 DNA sequence: TGTGCCAGCAGTTTAGAAACTAGCGGGAGGGCTACTTACGAGCAGTACTTC. Protein: CASSLETSGRATYEQYF. Full variable domain (missing parts from reference TRBV28 and TRBJ2-7): DVKVTQSSRYLVKRTGEKVFLECVQDMDHENMFWYRQDPGLGLRLIYFSYDVKMKEKGDIPEGYSVSREKKERFSLILESASTNQTSMYLCASSLETSGRATYEQYFGPGTRLTVT.

V usage is TRBV19 and J usage is TRBJ1-1; D not resolved. Germline V CDR1 and CDR2: LNHDA, SQIVND (reference sequence). CDR3 length: 13 residues. V was clipped by 7 bases and J by 5 bases, with 14 bases between them. In DNA, the CDR3 is TGTGCCAGTACCACCACTACGCGGACTGAAGCTTTCTTT. Translation gives CASTTTTRTEAFF. Supplemented by reference TRBV19 and TRBJ1-1, the full variable domain reads DGGITQSPKYLFRKEGQNVTLSCEQNLNHDAMYWYRQDPGQGLRLIYYSQIVNDFQKGDIAEGYSVSREKKESFPLTVTSAQKNPTAFYLCASTTTTRTEAFFGQGTRLTVV.

The J gene is TRBJ1-6, the V gene TRBV18, with D maybe TRBD1 (6 bases). The CDR3 is made up of 16 amino acids. CDR1 KGHSH and CDR2 LQKENI come from the germline V gene. The V gene lost 3 bases and the J gene lost 5 bases, with 14 bases spanning the gap. For the CDR3, the DNA is TGTGCCAGCTCACCCCCACAGGGAATCAATAATTCACCCCTCCACTTT. Translating it yields CASSPPQGINNSPLHF.

V and J are TRBV13 and TRBJ1-1, with 8 bases lining up with TRBD1. The V and J ends lost 7 bases and 5 bases, in that order; junction bases with no gene match: 9. Per germline, CDR1 PRHDT and CDR2 FYEKMQ (reference sequence). The CDR3 consists of 14 residues. The CDR3 loop reads CASIPAGGTTEAFF. The CDR3 region has the DNA TGTGCCAGCATCCCTGCAGGGGGCACAACTGAAGCTTTCTTT.

The chain has TRBV7-9 and TRBJ2-2; D may be TRBD1 (6 bases). With 6 bases removed from V and 4 bases from J, the gap between germline ends came to 21 bases. CDR3 length: 17 amino acids. Germline V lookup: CDR1 SEHNR, CDR2 FQNEAQ (reference sequence). CDR3 sequence: CASRPSWETGLTGELFF. CDR3 bases: TGTGCCAGCAGACCTAGCTGGGAAACAGGGCTCACCGGGGAGCTGTTTTTT. The full variable domain, its missing parts supplied by reference TRBV7-9 and TRBJ2-2, is DTGVSQNPRHKITKRGQNVTFRCDPISEHNRLYWYRQTLGQGPEFLTYFQNEAQLEKSRLLSDRFSAERPKGSFSTLEIQRTEQGDSAMYLCASRPSWETGLTGELFFGEGSRLTVL.

J is TRBJ2-7 and V is TRBV19; a possible D gene is TRBD1 (5 bases). This CDR3 has 14 residues. V dropped 6 bases and J dropped 0 bases, with 12 bases sitting between them. Germline CDR1 reads LNHDA; CDR2 reads SQIVND (reference sequence). CDR3 protein: CASRFRVSSYEQYF. CDR3 DNA sequence: TGTGCCAGTAGGTTCAGGGTCAGCTCCTACGAGCAGTACTTC. The entire variable domain, with the rest obtained from reference TRBV19 and TRBJ2-7, is as follows: DGGITQSPKYLFRKEGQNVTLSCEQNLNHDAMYWYRQDPGQGLRLIYYSQIVNDFQKGDIAEGYSVSREKKESFPLTVTSAQKNPTAFYLCASRFRVSSYEQYFGPGTRLTVT.

This chain links TRBV5-1 with TRBJ1-1; no firm D call. This CDR3 spans 14 amino acids. Germline CDR1 reads SGHRS; CDR2 reads YFSETQ. The ends were cut back, 0 bases at V and 4 bases at J, with 10 bases in the middle. CDR3 amino acids: CASSLAPGSTEAFF. The DNA for the CDR3 is TGCGCCAGCAGCTTGGCACCTGGGAGCACTGAAGCTTTCTTT. Full variable domain (missing parts from reference TRBV5-1 and TRBJ1-1): KAGVTQTPRYLIKTRGQQVTLSCSPISGHRSVSWYQQTPGQGLQFLFEYFSETQRNKGNFPGRFSGRQFSNSRSEMNVSTLELGDSALYLCASSLAPGSTEAFFGQGTRLTVV.

The genes are TRBV7-2 and TRBJ2-2, with TRBD2 matching 10 bases. The J segment lost 3 bases and the V segment lost 6 bases, leaving 4 bases of the junction unmatched. The CDR3 is made up of 15 amino acids. CDR1 and CDR2 from the germline V gene are SGHTA and FQGNSA. The CDR3 DNA sequence: TGTGCCAGCAGAGCGGGAGGGCCCGACACCGGGGAGCTGTTTTTT. Its translation is CASRAGGPDTGELFF.

This clone appeared once. This chain joins TRBV9 and TRBJ2-1; D may be TRBD1 (5 bases). CDR3 length equals 13 residues. V shed 4 bases and J shed 10 bases, with 15 bases lying between them. Looked up from germline, CDR1 is SGDLS and CDR2 is YYNGEE. The CDR3 spells CASSLLGDSEQFF. DNA for the CDR3: TGTGCCAGCAGCCTTTTAGGAGACAGCGAGCAGTTCTTC.

CDR3 coding DNA: TGTGCCAGCAGCGTAGGGGCAGGGGCTAGAATTTACAATGAGCAGTTCTTC. This encodes CASSVGAGARIYNEQFF. The rearrangement uses TRBV9 and TRBJ2-1; perhaps TRBD1 as D (6 bases). The V gene's germline CDR1 is SGDLS and CDR2 YYNGEE. The length of the CDR3 is 17 residues. V lost 0 bases to trimming and J lost 4 bases, with 17 bases between them.

This chain connects TRBV7-9 to TRBJ1-3; TRBD1 aligns across 8 bases. Trimming took 5 bases from V and 2 from J; bases not matched to a gene: 8. Germline V lookup: CDR1 SEHNR, CDR2 FQNEAQ (reference sequence). The CDR3 is 16 residues long. CDR3 coding DNA: TGTGCCAGCAGCGTTAGGGCGGACAGGGCTGGAAACACCATATATTTT. Protein product: CASSVRADRAGNTIYF.

The chain links TRBV6-5 to TRBJ1-2, with unresolved D. Germline-derived CDR1 and CDR2 are MNHEY and SVGAGI. The length of the CDR3 is 15 residues. V lost 0 bases, J lost 4 bases, and 12 bases lay in between. For the CDR3, the DNA is TGTGCCAGCAGTTACTCCGGCCTAGCATTCTATGGCTACACCTTC. It translates to CASSYSGLAFYGYTF.

The chain employs TRBV21-1 and TRBJ1-5; the table assigns TRBD1, which was not confirmed against the DNA. TRBV21-1 is marked as a pseudogene. The CDR3 contains 15 residues. As DNA, the CDR3 is TGTGCCAGCCCTGGACAGATTTATAGCAATCAGCCCCAGCATTTT. Translation: CASPGQIYSNQPQHF.

This chain links TRBV27 with TRBJ1-6, with TRBD1 as a possible D gene (6 bases). The ends were cut back, 4 bases at V and 10 bases at J, with 17 bases in the middle. CDR3 length: 15 amino acids. Germline values: CDR1 MNHEY, CDR2 SMNVEV (reference sequence). The CDR3 is CASSSSRQVESPLHF. The CDR3 DNA is TGTGCCAGCAGTTCTAGTAGACAGGTAGAATCACCCCTCCACTTT.

The rearrangement links TRBV27 to TRBJ2-7, with a weak D call TRBD2 (5 bases). The length of the CDR3 is 16 residues. Germline V CDR1 and CDR2: MNHEY, SMNVEV (reference sequence). The V and J ends lost 5 bases and 9 bases respectively, with 26 bases between them. CDR3 nucleotides: TGTGCCAGCAGTCCCCAGACCCCAAATGTGGGAGCCGGGCAGTACTTC. Translation gives CASSPQTPNVGAGQYF.

This clone was observed a single time. The chain carries TRBV5-1 and TRBJ1-3; D possibly corresponds to TRBD1 (6 bases). CDR1 SGHRS and CDR2 YFSETQ come from the germline V gene. Trimming removed 4 bases at V and 0 bases at J, with 14 bases between. The CDR3 sequence is 16 residues long. The CDR3 spells CASSDLQGTSGNTIYF. The CDR3 nucleotides are TGCGCCAGCAGCGACCTACAGGGAACCTCTGGAAACACCATATATTTT.